Listed below are T cell receptor beta chains from one sample, sequenced in a study of blood T cell repertoires in COVID-19. Measured with immunoSEQ multiplex PCR; TCRdb has only the in-frame clones, and not every one. In the table there are roughly 41,000 clones, roughly 90% of which are singletons. The sample taken for sequencing was peripheral blood. The source is a man aged 55 to 70 with active or convalescent COVID-19. Each CDR3 is given with its conserved first and last residue. A D gene is named only where the DNA matches it firmly. The size field is filled for only some rows; it gives once, few, many or a size class.

TRBV20-1	.	TRBJ2-1	once	TGCAGTGCAGCAAGGGGGAATGAGCAGTTCTTC	CSAARGNEQFF
TRBV2	.	TRBJ1-1	once	TGTGCCAGCAGTGTTCTCCAGGAGAACACTGAAGCTTTCTTT	CASSVLQENTEAFF
TRBV11-2	TRBD1	TRBJ2-2	.	TGTGCCAGCAGACCGGGACAGGGGTGGTCCGGGGAGCTGTTTTTT	CASRPGQGWSGELFF
TRBV6-4	TRBD2	TRBJ2-1	.	TGTGCCAGCAGTTTCTTAGCGGGAGGGCGCTACAATGAGCAGTTCTTC	CASSFLAGGRYNEQFF
TRBV5-1	TRBD1	TRBJ2-1	.	TGCGCCAGCAGCTTGTCCCCCCTGACAGGGAATGAGCAGTTCTTC	CASSLSPLTGNEQFF
TRBV20-1	.	TRBJ2-5	once	TGCAGTGCTAGTGGACAGCGACAAGAGACCCAGTACTTC	CSASGQRQETQYF
TRBV6-2/TRBV6-3	.	TRBJ2-6	.	TGTGCCAGCAGTTACACGAGACAGCTCTCCTCTGGGGCCAACGTCCTGACTTTC	CASSYTRQLSSGANVLTF
TRBV7-2	.	TRBJ1-5	once	TGTGCCAGCAGCTTGGGGCTCAATCAGCCCCAGCATTTT	CASSLGLNQPQHF
TRBV4-1	TRBD1	TRBJ2-1	.	TGCGCCAGCAGCCAAGATTTCCGGGACAGGGGGCATCAGGACTCGAATGAGCAGTTCTTC	CASSQDFRDRGHQDSNEQFF
TRBV20-1	.	TRBJ2-7	.	TGCAGTGCTAGTGGCGCGCAGGCTAGGACATTGTACGAGCAGTACTTC	CSASGAQARTLYEQYF
TRBV9	.	TRBJ2-5	.	TGTGCCAGCAGCGTAGGGGGGCAGCAGACCCAGTACTTC	CASSVGGQQTQYF
TRBV10-3	.	TRBJ2-1	.	TGTGCCATCAGTGAGACGGGAGACGGGTACAATGAGCAGTTCTTC	CAISETGDGYNEQFF
TRBV2	.	TRBJ1-4	once	TGTGCCAGCAGGGCCCGCGGGGCCGGTGAAAAACTGTTTTTT	CASRARGAGEKLFF
TRBV5-1	.	TRBJ2-2	few	TGCGCCAGCAGTGAGACATCCCTCGGGGAGCTGTTTTTT	CASSETSLGELFF
TRBV3-1/TRBV3-2	TRBD1	TRBJ2-4	.	TGTGCCAGCAGCCAAGACCGGAGGAGCAACAGGGGGCACAAAAACATTCAGTACTTC	CASSQDRRSNRGHKNIQYF
TRBV2	.	TRBJ2-1	.	TGTGCCAGCAGTGAGGGGCGGCCCTCCGTGTATGAGCAGTTCTTC	CASSEGRPSVYEQFF
TRBV6-5	.	TRBJ1-2	.	TGTGCCAGCAGTTACGACAGTAACTATGGCTACACCTTC	CASSYDSNYGYTF
TRBV19	.	TRBJ2-2	.	TGTGCCATCAGCGGCCTTAACACCGGGGAGCTGTTTTTT	CAISGLNTGELFF
TRBV7-2	.	TRBJ2-1	.	TGTGCCAGCAGCTTAGGGGGCTTTACCTACAATGAGCAGTTCTTC	CASSLGGFTYNEQFF
TRBV6-5	.	TRBJ2-1	.	TGTGCCAGCTCGTTACAGGGATTGGAAAATGAGCAGTTCTTC	CASSLQGLENEQFF
TRBV5-1	TRBD2	TRBJ2-3	.	TGCGCCAGCAGCTTGGTGGCGGGAGTTGTATTAGATACGCAGTATTTT	CASSLVAGVVLDTQYF
TRBV7-9	TRBD1	TRBJ1-6	.	TGTGCCAGCAGCTACCTAAATATGGGGACAGGGGGCAATTCACCCCTCCACTTT	CASSYLNMGTGGNSPLHF
TRBV6-2/TRBV6-3	.	TRBJ2-1	.	TGTGCCAGCAGCTCCCCCCTGGGGCTAGCGACGAAAGGCGATGAGCAGTTCTTC	CASSSPLGLATKGDEQFF
TRBV6-2/TRBV6-3	TRBD1	TRBJ1-5	.	TGTGCCAGCAGCCTCCTCGACAGGGACATCAGCAATCAGCCCCAGCATTTT	CASSLLDRDISNQPQHF
TRBV20-1	TRBD2	TRBJ2-4	.	TGCAGTGCTAGTGTTAGCGGGAAAAACATTCAGTACTTC	CSASVSGKNIQYF
TRBV28	.	TRBJ1-6	.	TGTGCCAGCAGGGGGCGTAATTCACCCCTCCACTTT	CASRGRNSPLHF
TRBV24-1	TRBD1	TRBJ2-7	.	TGTGCCACCAGTGATTCCCTGACAGGGGCGGGCGAGCAGTACTTC	CATSDSLTGAGEQYF
TRBV6-5	TRBD2	TRBJ2-1	.	TGTGCCAGCAGTTCGATGGCACTAGCGTTAAATGAGCAGTTCTTC	CASSSMALALNEQFF
TRBV6-5	.	TRBJ1-1	few	TGTGCCAGCAGTCTCCAATGGAGTACTGAAGCTTTCTTT	CASSLQWSTEAFF
TRBV2	TRBD1	TRBJ2-5	.	TGTGCCAGCAACCGGGACAGGGGAAAAGTGGAGACCCAGTACTTC	CASNRDRGKVETQYF
TRBV7-3	.	TRBJ2-1	once	TGTGCCAGCAGCTTAATGGCGGATACCTACAATGAGCAGTTCTTC	CASSLMADTYNEQFF